This T cell receptor (beta chain) originates from a study of CD8+CD57+ T cells in acquired aplastic anemia (dated by TCRdb to the late 2010s). With respect to the entire study: Extracted DNA from sorted CD4+ and CD8+ cells averaged around 3.4 ug, ranging from roughly 0.2 to 30 ug. CD8+CD57+ expansion was defined as frequency above the mean frequency observed in healthy subjects.

The patients picked for sequencing were ones in whom flow cytometry had shown an expansion of CD8+CD57+ cells. Every patient had severe acquired aplastic anemia, diagnosed using the International Study of Aplastic Anemia and Agranulocytosis and Camitta criteria. Patients had received no therapy at the time of blood sampling. The study deep-sequenced TCR repertoires of sorted CD4+ and CD8+ blood T cells from severe aplastic anemia patients and healthy subjects. Patients were enrolled in the USA under clinicaltrials.gov protocols 00001620, 01623167, 00001397, 00071045, 00081523 and 00961064. Ficoll-Paque density gradient centrifugation was used to isolate peripheral blood mononuclear cells. CD4+ and CD8+ T cells were sorted by FACS or magnetic beads before DNA extraction. Profiling of TCR beta VDJ combinations and CDR3 sequences used genomic DNA as the template. An Illumina HiSeq 2000 was used for TCR repertoire sequencing. Processing in the source paper ran as follows. TRBV/TRBJ rearrangement plots, CDR3 size and DJ length profiles, and Simpson's diversity index were used to assess repertoires. The immunodominant clone was defined as the most abundant DNA sequence in deep sequencing data. CDR3 amino acid sequences were checked for sharing across subjects and were also compared against the VDJdb database and published repertoires. Using fastp at Q25 and MiXCR, TCRdb reprocessed the public reads and kept productive beta chains. CDR3 protein sequences are deduplicated, and each keeps its most common genes and DNA. The V and J calls and clone size are TCRdb's, not the authors'. The sample has about 190,000 distinct CDR3 sequences on record, around 45% of them singletons. Over 7.5% of the sample comes from the top ten.

This clonotype was found a few times. Its cognate antigen has yet to be identified. No per-base quality is available; no much larger clone lies one base away. The full study reports these points: Patients and healthy controls showed no significant difference in CD8+ Simpson's diversity (P=0.060). Roughly 30 CD8+ CDR3 sequences were shared between patients and controls but appeared highly expressed in patients and within their immunodominant clones.

Input material: sorted CD4+, CD8+, or CD8+CD57+ T cells (not recorded which) from PBMCs. This TCR derives from a human donor with aplastic anemia.

The CDR3 reads as follows: CASTQGSYTEAFF. The sequenced DNA is TGTGCCAGCACCCAGGGTAGCTACACTGAAGCTTTCTTT. This chain is built from TRBV7-9 and TRBJ1-1; a tentative D match to TRBD1 spans 5 bases. V gives up 7 bases and J gives up 3 bases, and the segment between their germline ends measures 12 bases. CDR1 SEHNR and CDR2 FQNEAQ were looked up in the germline V gene (reference sequence). The CDR3 numbers 13 residues from cysteine through phenylalanine. Only the CDR3 part of the read is kept: 39 bases, read in frame from the first base. Joined to the reference TRBV7-9 and TRBJ1-1 proteins, this CDR3 gives the full variable domain: DTGVSQNPRHKITKRGQNVTFRCDPISEHNRLYWYRQTLGQGPEFLTYFQNEAQLEKSRLLSDRFSAERPKGSFSTLEIQRTEQGDSAMYLCASTQGSYTEAFFGQGTRLTVV.